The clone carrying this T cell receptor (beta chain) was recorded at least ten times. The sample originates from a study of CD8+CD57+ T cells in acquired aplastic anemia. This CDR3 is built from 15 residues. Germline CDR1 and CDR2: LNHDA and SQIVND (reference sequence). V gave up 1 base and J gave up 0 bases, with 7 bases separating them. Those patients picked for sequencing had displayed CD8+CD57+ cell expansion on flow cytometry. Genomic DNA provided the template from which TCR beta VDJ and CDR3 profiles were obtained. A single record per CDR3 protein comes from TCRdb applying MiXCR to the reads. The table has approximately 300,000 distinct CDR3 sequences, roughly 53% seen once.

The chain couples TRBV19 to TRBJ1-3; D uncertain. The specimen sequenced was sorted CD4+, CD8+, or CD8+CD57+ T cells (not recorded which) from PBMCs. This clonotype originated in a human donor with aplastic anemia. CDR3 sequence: CASSIALLSGNTIYF. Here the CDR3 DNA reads TGTGCCAGTAGTATAGCGTTACTCTCTGGAAACACCATATATTTT. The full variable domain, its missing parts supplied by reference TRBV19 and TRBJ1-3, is DGGITQSPKYLFRKEGQNVTLSCEQNLNHDAMYWYRQDPGQGLRLIYYSQIVNDFQKGDIAEGYSVSREKKESFPLTVTSAQKNPTAFYLCASSIALLSGNTIYFGEGSWLTVV.